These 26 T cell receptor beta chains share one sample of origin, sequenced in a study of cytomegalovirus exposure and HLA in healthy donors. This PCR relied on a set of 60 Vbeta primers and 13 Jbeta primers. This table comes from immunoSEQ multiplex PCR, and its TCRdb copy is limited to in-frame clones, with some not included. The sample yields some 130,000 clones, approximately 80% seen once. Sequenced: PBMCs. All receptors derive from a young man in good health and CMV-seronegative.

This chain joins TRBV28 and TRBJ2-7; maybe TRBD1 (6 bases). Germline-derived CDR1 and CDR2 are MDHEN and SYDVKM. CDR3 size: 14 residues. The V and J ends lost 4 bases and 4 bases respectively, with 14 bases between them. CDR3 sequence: CASSSETRGYEQYF. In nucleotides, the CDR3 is TGTGCCAGCAGTTCGGAAACCAGGGGTTACGAGCAGTACTTC. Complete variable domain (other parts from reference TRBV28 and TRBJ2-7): DVKVTQSSRYLVKRTGEKVFLECVQDMDHENMFWYRQDPGLGLRLIYFSYDVKMKEKGDIPEGYSVSREKKERFSLILESASTNQTSMYLCASSSETRGYEQYFGPGTRLTVT.

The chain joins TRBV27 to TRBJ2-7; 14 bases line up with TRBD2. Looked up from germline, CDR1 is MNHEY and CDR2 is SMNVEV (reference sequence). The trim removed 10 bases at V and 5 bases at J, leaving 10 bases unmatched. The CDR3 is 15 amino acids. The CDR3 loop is CATSPGTSGRNEQYF. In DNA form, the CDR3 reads TGTGCCACCAGCCCGGGGACTAGCGGGAGAAACGAGCAGTACTTC.

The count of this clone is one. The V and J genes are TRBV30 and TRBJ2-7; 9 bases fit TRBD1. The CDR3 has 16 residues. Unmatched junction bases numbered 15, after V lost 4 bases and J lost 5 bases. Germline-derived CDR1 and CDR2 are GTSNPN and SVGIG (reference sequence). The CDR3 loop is CAWKAQPGTGTHEQYF. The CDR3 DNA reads TGTGCCTGGAAGGCCCAACCCGGGACAGGGACTCACGAGCAGTACTTC. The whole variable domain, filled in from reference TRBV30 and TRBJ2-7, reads SQTIHQWPATLVQPVGSPLSLECTVEGTSNPNLYWYRQAAGRGLQLLFYSVGIGQISSEVPQNLSASRPQDRQFILSSKKLLLSDSGFYLCAWKAQPGTGTHEQYFGPGTRLTVT.

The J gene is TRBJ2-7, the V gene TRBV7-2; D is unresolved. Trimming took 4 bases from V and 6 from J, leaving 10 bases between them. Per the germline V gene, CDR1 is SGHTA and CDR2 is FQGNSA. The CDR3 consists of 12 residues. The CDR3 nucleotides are TGTGCCAGCAGCTACGTGTCGGGCGAGCAGTACTTC. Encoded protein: CASSYVSGEQYF.

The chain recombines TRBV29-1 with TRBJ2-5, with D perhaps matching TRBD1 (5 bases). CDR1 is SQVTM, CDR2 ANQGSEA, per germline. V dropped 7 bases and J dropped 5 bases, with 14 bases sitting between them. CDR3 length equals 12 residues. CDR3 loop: CSAGAVGETQYF. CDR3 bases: TGCAGCGCTGGGGCGGTGGGGGAGACCCAGTACTTC.

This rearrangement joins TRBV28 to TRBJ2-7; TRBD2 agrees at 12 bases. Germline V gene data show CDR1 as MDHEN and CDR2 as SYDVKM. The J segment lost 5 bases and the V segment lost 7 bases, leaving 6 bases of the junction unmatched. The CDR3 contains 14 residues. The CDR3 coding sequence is TGTGCCAGCAAGTTCGCTAGCGGGAGGGACGAGCAGTACTTC. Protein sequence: CASKFASGRDEQYF.

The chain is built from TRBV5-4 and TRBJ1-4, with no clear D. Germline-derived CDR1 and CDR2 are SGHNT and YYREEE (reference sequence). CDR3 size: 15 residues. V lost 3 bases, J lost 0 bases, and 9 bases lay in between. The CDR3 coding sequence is TGTGCCAGCAGCTCCTCAGTCGCAACTAATGAAAAACTGTTTTTT. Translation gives CASSSSVATNEKLFF.

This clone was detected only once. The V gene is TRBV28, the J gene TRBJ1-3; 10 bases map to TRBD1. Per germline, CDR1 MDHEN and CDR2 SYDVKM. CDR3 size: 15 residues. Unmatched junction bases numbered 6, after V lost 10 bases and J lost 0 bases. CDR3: CATTGDRGSGNTIYF. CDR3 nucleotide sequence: TGTGCCACCACGGGGGACAGGGGCTCTGGAAACACCATATATTTT.

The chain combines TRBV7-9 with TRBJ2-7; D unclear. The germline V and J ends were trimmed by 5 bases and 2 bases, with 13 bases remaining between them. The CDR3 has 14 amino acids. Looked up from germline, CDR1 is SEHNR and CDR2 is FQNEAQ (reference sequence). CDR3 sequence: CASSRALEAYEQYF. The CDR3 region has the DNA TGTGCCAGCAGCCGCGCCCTAGAAGCCTACGAGCAGTACTTC.

CDR3 sequence: CARGKLAGPTDTQYF. CDR3 bases: TGCGCCAGGGGGAAATTAGCGGGACCCACAGATACGCAGTATTTT. V usage is TRBV10-1 and J usage is TRBJ2-3; 8 nucleotides align to TRBD2. The CDR3 has 15 residues. Germline CDR1 reads WNHNN; CDR2 reads SYGVQD (reference sequence). J was trimmed by 2 bases and V by 9 bases; bases with no gene match: 10.

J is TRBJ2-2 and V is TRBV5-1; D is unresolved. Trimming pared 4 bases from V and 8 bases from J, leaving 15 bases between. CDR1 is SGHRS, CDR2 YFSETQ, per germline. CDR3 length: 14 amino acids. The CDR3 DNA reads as TGCGCCAGCAGCCCCCAGCAAGCCGGGGGGGAGCTGTTTTTT. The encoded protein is CASSPQQAGGELFF.

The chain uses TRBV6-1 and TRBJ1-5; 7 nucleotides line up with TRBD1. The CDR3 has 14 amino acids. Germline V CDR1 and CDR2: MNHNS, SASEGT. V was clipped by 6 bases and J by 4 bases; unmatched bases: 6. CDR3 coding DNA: TGTGCCAGCAGGAAGACAGGGATGAATCAGCCCCAGCATTTT. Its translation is CASRKTGMNQPQHF.

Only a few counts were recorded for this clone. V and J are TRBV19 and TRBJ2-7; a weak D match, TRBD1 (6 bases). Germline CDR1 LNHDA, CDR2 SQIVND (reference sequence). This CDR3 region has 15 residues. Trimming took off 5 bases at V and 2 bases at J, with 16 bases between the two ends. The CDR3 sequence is CASSPLTGGPYEQYF. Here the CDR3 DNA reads TGTGCCAGTAGTCCCCTGACAGGAGGCCCCTACGAGCAGTACTTC.

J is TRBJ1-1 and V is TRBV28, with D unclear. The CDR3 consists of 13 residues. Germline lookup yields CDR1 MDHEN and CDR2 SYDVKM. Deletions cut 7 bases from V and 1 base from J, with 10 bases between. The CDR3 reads CASIHAENTEAFF. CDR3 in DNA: TGTGCCAGCATACATGCAGAGAACACTGAAGCTTTCTTT.

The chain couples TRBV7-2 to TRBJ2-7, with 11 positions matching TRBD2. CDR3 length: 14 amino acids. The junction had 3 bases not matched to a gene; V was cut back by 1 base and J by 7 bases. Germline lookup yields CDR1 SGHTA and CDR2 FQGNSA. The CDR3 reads CASSLVAGGSEQYF. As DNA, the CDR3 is TGTGCCAGCAGCTTAGTAGCGGGAGGGAGTGAGCAGTACTTC.

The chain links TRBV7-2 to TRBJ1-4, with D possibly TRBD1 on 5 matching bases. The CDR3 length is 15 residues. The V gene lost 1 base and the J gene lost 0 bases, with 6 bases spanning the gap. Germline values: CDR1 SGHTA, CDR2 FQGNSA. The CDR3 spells CASSLVGATNEKLFF. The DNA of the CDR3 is TGTGCCAGCAGCTTAGTAGGGGCAACTAATGAAAAACTGTTTTTT. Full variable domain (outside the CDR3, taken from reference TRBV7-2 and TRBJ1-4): GAGVSQSPSNKVTEKGKDVELRCDPISGHTALYWYRQSLGQGLEFLIYFQGNSAPDKSGLPSDRFSAERTGGSVSTLTIQRTQQEDSAVYLCASSLVGATNEKLFFGSGTQLSVL.

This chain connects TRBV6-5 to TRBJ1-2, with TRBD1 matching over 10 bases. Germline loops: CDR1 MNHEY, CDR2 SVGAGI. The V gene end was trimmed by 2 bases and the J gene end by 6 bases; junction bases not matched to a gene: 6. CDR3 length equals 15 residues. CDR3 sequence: CASSYGTGVENGYTF. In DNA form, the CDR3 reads TGTGCCAGCAGTTACGGGACAGGGGTTGAGAATGGCTACACCTTC.

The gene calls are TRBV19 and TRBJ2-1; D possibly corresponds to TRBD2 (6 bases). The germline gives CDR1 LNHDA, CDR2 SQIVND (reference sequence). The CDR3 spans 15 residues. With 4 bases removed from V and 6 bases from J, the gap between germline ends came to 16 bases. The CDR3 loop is CASSTGALYTNEQFF. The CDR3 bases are TGTGCCAGTAGTACGGGAGCCCTATACACCAATGAGCAGTTCTTC.

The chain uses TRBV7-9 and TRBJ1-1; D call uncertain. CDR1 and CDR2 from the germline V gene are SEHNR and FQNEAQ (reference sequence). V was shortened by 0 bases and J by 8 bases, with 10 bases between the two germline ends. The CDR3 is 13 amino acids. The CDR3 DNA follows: TGTGCCAGCAGCTTAGCGCAGGCAGGCGAAGCTTTCTTT. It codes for CASSLAQAGEAFF.

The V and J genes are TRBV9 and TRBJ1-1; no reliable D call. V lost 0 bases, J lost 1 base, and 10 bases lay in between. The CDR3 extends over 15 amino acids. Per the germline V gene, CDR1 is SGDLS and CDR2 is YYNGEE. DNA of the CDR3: TGTGCCAGCAGCGTAGACCCAGGTCCGAACACTGAAGCTTTCTTT. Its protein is CASSVDPGPNTEAFF.

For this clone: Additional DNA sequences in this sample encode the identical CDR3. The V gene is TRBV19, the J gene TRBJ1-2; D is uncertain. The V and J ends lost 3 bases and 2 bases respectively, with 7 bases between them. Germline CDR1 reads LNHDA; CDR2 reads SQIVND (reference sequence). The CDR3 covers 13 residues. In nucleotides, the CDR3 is TGTGCCAGTAGTATTCGGGGAAACTATGGCTACACCTTC. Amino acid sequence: CASSIRGNYGYTF.

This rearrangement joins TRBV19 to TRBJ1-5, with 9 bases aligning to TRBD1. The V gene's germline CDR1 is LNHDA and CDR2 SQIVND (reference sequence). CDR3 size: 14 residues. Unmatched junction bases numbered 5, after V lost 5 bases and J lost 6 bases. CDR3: CASSPTGGRQPQHF. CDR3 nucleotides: TGTGCCAGTAGTCCAACAGGGGGCCGTCAGCCCCAGCATTTT.

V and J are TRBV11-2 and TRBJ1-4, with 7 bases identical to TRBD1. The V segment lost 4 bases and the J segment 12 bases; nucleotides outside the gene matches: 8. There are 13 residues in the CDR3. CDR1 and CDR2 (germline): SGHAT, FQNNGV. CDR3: CASSSLTGFELFF. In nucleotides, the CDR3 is TGTGCCAGCAGCTCCTTGACAGGGTTTGAACTGTTTTTT. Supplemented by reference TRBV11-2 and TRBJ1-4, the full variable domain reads EAGVAQSPRYKIIEKRQSVAFWCNPISGHATLYWYQQILGQGPKLLIQFQNNGVVDDSQLPKDRFSAERLKGVDSTLKIQPAKLEDSAVYLCASSSLTGFELFFGSGTQLSVL.

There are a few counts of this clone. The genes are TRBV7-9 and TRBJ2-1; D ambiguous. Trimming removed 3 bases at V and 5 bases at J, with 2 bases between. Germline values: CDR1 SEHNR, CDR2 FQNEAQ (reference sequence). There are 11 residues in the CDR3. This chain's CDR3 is CASSFNNEQFF. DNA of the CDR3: TGTGCCAGCAGCTTCAACAATGAGCAGTTCTTC. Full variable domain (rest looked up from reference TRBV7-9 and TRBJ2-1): DTGVSQNPRHKITKRGQNVTFRCDPISEHNRLYWYRQTLGQGPEFLTYFQNEAQLEKSRLLSDRFSAERPKGSFSTLEIQRTEQGDSAMYLCASSFNNEQFFGPGTRLTVL.

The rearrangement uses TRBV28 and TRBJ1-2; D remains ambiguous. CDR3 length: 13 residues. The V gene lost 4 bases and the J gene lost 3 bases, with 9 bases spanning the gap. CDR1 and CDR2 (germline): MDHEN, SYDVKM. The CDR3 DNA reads TGTGCCAGCAGTTCGTATGGGCACTATGGCTACACCTTC. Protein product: CASSSYGHYGYTF.

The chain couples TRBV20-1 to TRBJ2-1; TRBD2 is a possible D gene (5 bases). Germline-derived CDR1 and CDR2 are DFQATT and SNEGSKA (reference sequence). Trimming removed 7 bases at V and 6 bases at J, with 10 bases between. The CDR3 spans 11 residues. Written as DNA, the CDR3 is TGCAGTGTCACTAGAAGCAATGAGCAGTTCTTC. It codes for CSVTRSNEQFF.